This is a list of T cell receptor beta chains from one sample in a study of T-cell memory formation after mild COVID-19. TCRdb analysed the 5' RACE reads with MiXCR anew, one entry per CDR3 protein. The table has 210,000 or so distinct CDR3 sequences, 27% seen once. Material: PBMCs or a T cell subset sorted from them (not recorded which). Every receptor here comes from an adult woman who had mild COVID-19 (a few samples of this study predate the infection). Cell type and time point are not known. CDR3s include the opening cysteine and the closing phenylalanine or tryptophan. A D gene is named only where the DNA matches it firmly. Size tells how often a clone was seen (once, few, many) or the class of an expanded clone, and some rows leave it out.

d_gene: TRBD1; len: 16; v_gene: TRBV5-1; abundance: -; j_gene: TRBJ1-1; CDR3aa: CASTRGTGVLNTEAFF; CDR3nt: TGCGCCAGCACCCGTGGGACAGGGGTCCTGAACACTGAAGCTTTCTTT
d_gene: -; len: 13; v_gene: TRBV29-1; abundance: -; j_gene: TRBJ2-2; CDR3aa: CSVETGGTGELFF; CDR3nt: TGCAGCGTTGAGACGGGCGGGACCGGGGAGCTGTTTTTT
d_gene: TRBD1; len: 17; v_gene: TRBV6-4; abundance: -; j_gene: TRBJ2-1; CDR3aa: CASSDSDRGYDYNEQFF; CDR3nt: TGTGCCAGCAGTGACTCGGACAGGGGTTATGACTACAATGAGCAGTTCTTC
d_gene: TRBD1; len: 15; v_gene: TRBV4-3; abundance: -; j_gene: TRBJ1-4; CDR3aa: CASSQAGQTNEKLFF; CDR3nt: TGCGCCAGCAGCCAAGCGGGACAGACTAATGAAAAACTGTTTTTT
d_gene: TRBD1; len: 13; v_gene: TRBV5-1; abundance: -; j_gene: TRBJ2-7; CDR3aa: CASSLGQAGEQYF; CDR3nt: TGCGCCAGCAGCTTAGGACAGGCTGGAGAGCAGTACTTC
d_gene: -; len: 14; v_gene: TRBV7-2; abundance: few; j_gene: TRBJ2-5; CDR3aa: CASSISRGQETQYF; CDR3nt: TGTGCCAGCAGCATAAGCCGGGGCCAAGAGACCCAGTACTTC
d_gene: -; len: 16; v_gene: TRBV3-1; abundance: few; j_gene: TRBJ2-1; CDR3aa: CASSHYRDFGNNEQFF; CDR3nt: TGTGCCAGCAGCCATTACAGGGATTTTGGTAACAATGAGCAGTTCTTC
d_gene: TRBD1; len: 15; v_gene: TRBV29-1; abundance: few; j_gene: TRBJ2-7; CDR3aa: CSVEVGDRESHEQYF; CDR3nt: TGCAGCGTTGAAGTGGGGGACAGGGAAAGTCACGAGCAGTACTTC
d_gene: -; len: 17; v_gene: TRBV4-1; abundance: -; j_gene: TRBJ2-7; CDR3aa: CASSQGLEQSRLYEQYF; CDR3nt: TGCGCCAGCAGCCAAGGACTGGAGCAGTCGAGGCTATACGAGCAGTACTTC
d_gene: -; len: 12; v_gene: TRBV20-1; abundance: -; j_gene: TRBJ2-7; CDR3aa: CSARPGGYEQYF; CDR3nt: TGCAGTGCTAGACCCGGGGGCTACGAGCAGTACTTC
d_gene: -; len: 14; v_gene: TRBV15; abundance: -; j_gene: TRBJ2-4; CDR3aa: CATSRGLMAAIQYF; CDR3nt: TGTGCCACCAGCAGGGGTTTAATGGCTGCCATTCAGTACTTC
d_gene: TRBD2; len: 15; v_gene: TRBV5-1; abundance: -; j_gene: TRBJ2-7; CDR3aa: CASTFGSLAGTEQYF; CDR3nt: TGCGCCAGCACCTTTGGGAGCCTAGCGGGAACCGAGCAGTACTTC
d_gene: TRBD1; len: 14; v_gene: TRBV20-1; abundance: few; j_gene: TRBJ2-4; CDR3aa: CSAGDRGGSYIQYF; CDR3nt: TGCAGTGCTGGGGACAGGGGGGGAAGTTACATTCAGTACTTC
d_gene: TRBD1; len: 14; v_gene: TRBV19; abundance: -; j_gene: TRBJ1-1; CDR3aa: CASSMTGTNTEAFF; CDR3nt: TGTGCCAGTAGTATGACAGGGACGAACACTGAAGCTTTCTTT
d_gene: TRBD2; len: 22; v_gene: TRBV6-2/TRBV6-3; abundance: -; j_gene: TRBJ2-7; CDR3aa: CASSYSSLGLAGTAAQSYEQYF; CDR3nt: TGTGCCAGCAGTTACTCTTCCTTGGGACTAGCGGGAACCGCGGCCCAAAGCTACGAGCAGTACTTC
d_gene: TRBD1; len: 18; v_gene: TRBV24-1; abundance: few; j_gene: TRBJ2-3; CDR3aa: CATSDSPNRGAIADTQYF; CDR3nt: TGTGCCACCAGTGATTCCCCGAACAGGGGGGCCATAGCAGATACGCAGTATTTT
d_gene: -; len: 15; v_gene: TRBV4-1; abundance: few; j_gene: TRBJ2-5; CDR3aa: CASSQVESHRETQYF; CDR3nt: TGCGCCAGCAGCCAGGTGGAGAGTCATCGCGAGACCCAGTACTTC
d_gene: -; len: 14; v_gene: TRBV6-5; abundance: few; j_gene: TRBJ1-1; CDR3aa: CASSYSNWGTEAFF; CDR3nt: TGTGCCAGCAGTTACTCGAATTGGGGCACTGAAGCTTTCTTT
d_gene: -; len: 11; v_gene: TRBV3-1; abundance: -; j_gene: TRBJ1-1; CDR3aa: CASSQWREAFF; CDR3nt: TGTGCCAGCAGCCAATGGAGGGAAGCTTTCTTT
d_gene: TRBD2; len: 17; v_gene: TRBV11-2; abundance: few; j_gene: TRBJ2-5; CDR3aa: CASSLRSWTSGRETQYF; CDR3nt: TGTGCCAGCAGCTTACGATCGTGGACTAGCGGGAGAGAGACCCAGTACTTC
d_gene: -; len: 13; v_gene: TRBV19; abundance: -; j_gene: TRBJ2-5; CDR3aa: CASSLREFQTQYF; CDR3nt: TGTGCCAGTAGCCTCCGGGAGTTTCAGACCCAGTACTTC
d_gene: TRBD2; len: 14; v_gene: TRBV6-5; abundance: -; j_gene: TRBJ2-1; CDR3aa: CASRPSGSYNEQFF; CDR3nt: TGTGCCAGCAGACCTAGCGGCTCCTACAATGAGCAGTTCTTC
d_gene: TRBD2; len: 17; v_gene: TRBV6-1; abundance: -; j_gene: TRBJ2-7; CDR3aa: CASTEGSGVGWAYEQYF; CDR3nt: TGTGCCAGCACCGAAGGGAGCGGGGTCGGGTGGGCCTACGAGCAGTACTTC
d_gene: -; len: 12; v_gene: TRBV29-1; abundance: many; j_gene: TRBJ2-1; CDR3aa: CSVEKGYNEQFF; CDR3nt: TGCAGCGTTGAGAAGGGGTACAATGAGCAGTTCTTC
d_gene: TRBD2; len: 15; v_gene: TRBV20-1; abundance: -; j_gene: TRBJ2-3; CDR3aa: CSARSLAGGEDTQYF; CDR3nt: TGCAGTGCTAGATCACTAGCGGGAGGGGAAGATACGCAGTATTTT
d_gene: TRBD1; len: 16; v_gene: TRBV9; abundance: -; j_gene: TRBJ2-7; CDR3aa: CASSVDLRQGAYEQYF; CDR3nt: TGTGCCAGCAGCGTAGATCTGAGACAGGGGGCTTACGAGCAGTACTTC
d_gene: -; len: 10; v_gene: TRBV19; abundance: -; j_gene: TRBJ2-5; CDR3aa: CASIRETQYF; CDR3nt: TGTGCCAGTATTCGAGAGACCCAGTACTTC
d_gene: TRBD2; len: 15; v_gene: TRBV4-2; abundance: few; j_gene: TRBJ2-5; CDR3aa: CASSPTSGSQETQYF; CDR3nt: TGTGCCAGCAGCCCGACTAGCGGGAGTCAAGAGACCCAGTACTTC
d_gene: -; len: 13; v_gene: TRBV5-4; abundance: few; j_gene: TRBJ2-1; CDR3aa: CASSKGLPNEQFF; CDR3nt: TGTGCCAGCAGCAAGGGACTTCCCAATGAGCAGTTCTTC
d_gene: -; len: 13; v_gene: TRBV12-3/TRBV12-4; abundance: few; j_gene: TRBJ1-1; CDR3aa: CASSRAQNTEAFF; CDR3nt: TGTGCCAGCAGTCGGGCCCAGAACACTGAAGCTTTCTTT
d_gene: -; len: 16; v_gene: TRBV4-1; abundance: few; j_gene: TRBJ1-5; CDR3aa: CASSQAESYSNQPQHF; CDR3nt: TGCGCCAGCAGCCAAGCAGAAAGTTATAGCAATCAGCCCCAGCATTTT
d_gene: TRBD1; len: 15; v_gene: TRBV11-2; abundance: -; j_gene: TRBJ1-1; CDR3aa: CASSSIRDRGPGAFF; CDR3nt: TGTGCCAGCAGCTCAATCCGAGACAGGGGGCCGGGAGCTTTCTTT
d_gene: TRBD2; len: 16; v_gene: TRBV12-3/TRBV12-4; abundance: -; j_gene: TRBJ2-3; CDR3aa: CASSFYLGLETDTQYF; CDR3nt: TGTGCCAGCAGTTTCTATCTGGGACTAGAGACAGATACGCAGTATTTT
d_gene: TRBD2; len: 14; v_gene: TRBV10-3; abundance: -; j_gene: TRBJ2-1; CDR3aa: CAISERREGLEQFF; CDR3nt: TGTGCCATCAGTGAGCGGCGGGAGGGCCTTGAGCAGTTCTTC
d_gene: -; len: 14; v_gene: TRBV11-3; abundance: -; j_gene: TRBJ1-2; CDR3aa: CASSPRGANYGYTF; CDR3nt: TGTGCCAGCAGCCCCCGAGGAGCTAACTATGGCTACACCTTC
d_gene: -; len: 13; v_gene: TRBV12-3/TRBV12-4; abundance: -; j_gene: TRBJ2-5; CDR3aa: CASSHLQQETQYF; CDR3nt: TGTGCCAGCAGTCATCTTCAGCAAGAGACCCAGTACTTC
d_gene: -; len: 13; v_gene: TRBV7-2; abundance: few; j_gene: TRBJ2-1; CDR3aa: CASSLVGPGEQFF; CDR3nt: TGTGCCAGCAGCTTAGTGGGGCCCGGGGAGCAGTTCTTC
d_gene: TRBD2; len: 17; v_gene: TRBV6-5; abundance: -; j_gene: TRBJ2-3; CDR3aa: CASSYRGSGIFVDTQYF; CDR3nt: TGTGCCAGCAGTTACCGGGGTAGCGGGATATTTGTAGATACGCAGTATTTT
d_gene: -; len: 16; v_gene: TRBV3-1; abundance: -; j_gene: TRBJ2-7; CDR3aa: CASSQDLMGSSYEQYF; CDR3nt: TGTGCCAGCAGCCAAGATCTTATGGGGAGCTCCTACGAGCAGTACTTC
d_gene: -; len: 12; v_gene: TRBV12-3/TRBV12-4; abundance: -; j_gene: TRBJ1-1; CDR3aa: CASSWGVGEAFF; CDR3nt: TGTGCCAGCAGTTGGGGGGTGGGTGAAGCTTTCTTT
d_gene: -; len: 14; v_gene: TRBV3-1; abundance: -; j_gene: TRBJ2-5; CDR3aa: CASSQGWGSETQYF; CDR3nt: TGTGCCAGCAGCCAAGGTTGGGGGTCAGAGACCCAGTACTTC
d_gene: -; len: 13; v_gene: TRBV28; abundance: -; j_gene: TRBJ2-7; CDR3aa: CASRRVRGSEQYF; CDR3nt: TGTGCCAGCAGACGTGTCCGGGGAAGCGAGCAGTACTTC
d_gene: -; len: 13; v_gene: TRBV18; abundance: few; j_gene: TRBJ1-2; CDR3aa: CASSPDRTYGYTF; CDR3nt: TGTGCCAGCTCACCTGACAGGACCTATGGCTACACCTTC
d_gene: -; len: 15; v_gene: TRBV7-6; abundance: -; j_gene: TRBJ2-2; CDR3aa: CASSTTGSFTGELFF; CDR3nt: TGTGCCAGCAGCACGACCGGGAGTTTCACCGGGGAGCTGTTTTTT
d_gene: -; len: 17; v_gene: TRBV4-1; abundance: -; j_gene: TRBJ1-4; CDR3aa: CASSQERRPATNEKLFF; CDR3nt: TGCGCCAGCAGCCAAGAGAGACGGCCCGCAACTAATGAAAAACTGTTTTTT
d_gene: TRBD1; len: 11; v_gene: TRBV20-1; abundance: -; j_gene: TRBJ2-1; CDR3aa: CSARGSYEQFF; CDR3nt: TGCAGTGCCAGGGGGAGCTATGAGCAGTTCTTC
d_gene: -; len: 17; v_gene: TRBV7-2; abundance: few; j_gene: TRBJ2-7; CDR3aa: CASSLAIGYQMFNEQYF; CDR3nt: TGTGCCAGCAGCTTAGCGATAGGATACCAAATGTTCAACGAGCAGTACTTC
d_gene: -; len: 15; v_gene: TRBV19; abundance: -; j_gene: TRBJ2-1; CDR3aa: CASSTLTASYNEQFF; CDR3nt: TGTGCCAGTAGTACCCTTACTGCCTCCTACAATGAGCAGTTCTTC
d_gene: -; len: 14; v_gene: TRBV12-3/TRBV12-4; abundance: -; j_gene: TRBJ2-3; CDR3aa: CASSTGTLSDTQYF; CDR3nt: TGTGCCAGCAGTACCGGGACTCTATCAGATACGCAGTATTTT
d_gene: -; len: 16; v_gene: TRBV5-1; abundance: few; j_gene: TRBJ2-7; CDR3aa: CASSGYVSSIAYEQYF; CDR3nt: TGCGCCAGCAGCGGTTACGTAAGTTCTATCGCCTACGAGCAGTACTTC
d_gene: TRBD1; len: 15; v_gene: TRBV7-9; abundance: -; j_gene: TRBJ2-1; CDR3aa: CASSSTGVSYNEQFF; CDR3nt: TGTGCCAGCAGCTCAACAGGGGTCTCCTACAATGAGCAGTTCTTC
d_gene: TRBD1; len: 13; v_gene: TRBV30; abundance: -; j_gene: TRBJ1-1; CDR3aa: CAWSGGGNTEAFF; CDR3nt: TGTGCCTGGAGTGGAGGGGGCAACACTGAAGCTTTCTTT
d_gene: TRBD1; len: 18; v_gene: TRBV7-9; abundance: -; j_gene: TRBJ1-1; CDR3aa: CASRPTTGQGLFGTEAFF; CDR3nt: TGTGCCAGCAGGCCTACAACCGGACAGGGGCTTTTTGGGACTGAAGCTTTCTTT
d_gene: TRBD2; len: 16; v_gene: TRBV7-9; abundance: -; j_gene: TRBJ2-3; CDR3aa: CASSMGLAGGRDTQYF; CDR3nt: TGTGCCAGCAGCATGGGACTAGCGGGGGGGCGTGATACGCAGTATTTT
d_gene: TRBD2; len: 17; v_gene: TRBV24-1; abundance: -; j_gene: TRBJ2-1; CDR3aa: CATSGAGTSGRWDEQFF; CDR3nt: TGTGCCACCAGTGGTGCCGGGACTAGCGGACGCTGGGATGAGCAGTTCTTC